This TCR beta chain was captured by sequencing in a study of response to subunit inactivated influenza vaccine (dated by TCRdb to the late 2010s). The study in broad terms: Deep quantitative profiling of the T cell receptor repertoire was used in the study to follow responses to a trivalent subunit inactivated influenza vaccine. Findings and caveats that apply to the study as a whole: It was suggested by the authors that each seasonal influenza vaccination may recruit only a limited number of new T cells.

To prepare the library, RT-PCR was applied. TCRdb records Illumina HiSeq 2500 as the sequencer. Starting from the raw public reads, TCRdb applied fastp trimming at Q25, assembled clones with MiXCR and retained in-frame beta chains. Every CDR3 protein is listed once, alongside the most common genes and DNA of its rows. The sample table records 450,000 to 550,000 distinct CDR3 sequences; about 25% of these occur just once. Of the sample, around 1.8% is held by the ten largest clones. Spanning cysteine to phenylalanine, the CDR3 consists of 15 amino acids. Kept here is only the CDR3 DNA, which spans 45 bases and is read in frame from base 1. Taken from the germline V gene (reference sequence), the CDR1 and CDR2 loops are DFQATT and SNEGSKA. Ends trimmed: V by 2 bases, J by 8 bases; bases unmatched to a gene: 8. Only one count was recorded for this clonotype. Its antigen is unknown. No base-level quality is on record; no much larger clone is a single base apart. Weak support is all one read offers.

This clonotype was obtained from a man aged 45-65 years who received an inactivated influenza vaccine. Donor details come from another sample of the same person, matched by shared clones. The sample in question was CD4+ T cells sorted from PBMCs, obtained more than 4 days after vaccination. The rearranged segments are TRBV20-1 and TRBJ2-2, with 10 middle bases fitting TRBD1. The nucleotides are TGCAGTGCTAGACAAGGACAGGGGGGTTCTGGGGAGCTGTTTTTT. Its coded protein is CSARQGQGGSGELFF.